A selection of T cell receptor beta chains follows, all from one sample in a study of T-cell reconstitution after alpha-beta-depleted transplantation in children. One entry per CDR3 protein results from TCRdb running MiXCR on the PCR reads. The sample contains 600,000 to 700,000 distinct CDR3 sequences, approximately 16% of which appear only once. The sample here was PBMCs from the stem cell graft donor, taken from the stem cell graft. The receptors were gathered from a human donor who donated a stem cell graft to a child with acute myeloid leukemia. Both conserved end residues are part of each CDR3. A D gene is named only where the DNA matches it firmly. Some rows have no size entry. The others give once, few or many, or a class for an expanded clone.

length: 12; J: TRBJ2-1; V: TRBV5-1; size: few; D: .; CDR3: CASRRGNNEQFF; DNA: TGCGCCAGCAGACGGGGGAACAATGAGCAGTTCTTC
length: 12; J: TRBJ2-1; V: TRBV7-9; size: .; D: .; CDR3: CASSWDGSEQFF; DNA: TGTGCCAGCAGCTGGGACGGTTCTGAGCAGTTCTTC
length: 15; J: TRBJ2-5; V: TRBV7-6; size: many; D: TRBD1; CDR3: CASSPNSGGQETQYF; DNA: TGTGCCAGCAGCCCAAATTCAGGGGGCCAAGAGACCCAGTACTTC
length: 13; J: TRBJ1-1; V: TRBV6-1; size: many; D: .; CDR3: CATLRSGGTEAFF; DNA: TGTGCCACCCTCCGGTCGGGAGGGACTGAAGCTTTCTTT
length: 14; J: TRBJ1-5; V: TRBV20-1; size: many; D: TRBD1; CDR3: CSASGDRANQPQHF; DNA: TGCAGTGCTTCCGGGGACAGGGCAAACCAGCCCCAGCATTTT
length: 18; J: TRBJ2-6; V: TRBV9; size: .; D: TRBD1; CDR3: CASRTPGQGSGGANVLTF; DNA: TGTGCCAGCAGGACACCGGGACAGGGAAGTGGAGGGGCCAACGTCCTGACTTTC
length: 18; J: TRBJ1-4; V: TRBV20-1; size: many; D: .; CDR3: CSARDREGRKGINEKLFF; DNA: TGCAGTGCTAGAGATCGGGAGGGTAGGAAAGGAATTAATGAAAAACTGTTTTTT
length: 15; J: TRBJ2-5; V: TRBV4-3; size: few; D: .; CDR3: CASSQGTGPEETQYF; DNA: TGCGCCAGCAGCCAAGGGACGGGGCCTGAAGAGACCCAGTACTTC
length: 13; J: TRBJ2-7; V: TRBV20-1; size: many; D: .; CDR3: CSAVRDKAYEQYF; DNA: TGCAGTGCTGTCCGGGACAAAGCCTACGAGCAGTACTTC
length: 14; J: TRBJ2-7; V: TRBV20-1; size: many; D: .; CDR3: CSARDRAMAYEQYF; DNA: TGCAGTGCTAGAGATCGGGCCATGGCCTACGAGCAGTACTTC
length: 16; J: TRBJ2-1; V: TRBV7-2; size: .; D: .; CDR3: CASSLQGRTPRDEQFF; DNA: TGTGCCAGCAGCTTACAAGGACGTACCCCGAGGGATGAGCAGTTCTTC
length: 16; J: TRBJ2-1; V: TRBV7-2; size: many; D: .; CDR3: CASSVHGERSYNEQFF; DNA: TGTGCCAGCAGCGTGCACGGGGAGCGGTCCTACAATGAGCAGTTCTTC
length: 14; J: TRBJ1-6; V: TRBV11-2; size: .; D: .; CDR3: CASSLKPDFSPLHF; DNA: TGTGCCAGCAGCTTAAAACCCGATTTTTCACCCCTCCACTTT
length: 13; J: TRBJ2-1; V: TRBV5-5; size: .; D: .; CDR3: CASRHNSGNEQFF; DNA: TGTGCCAGCAGACACAACAGTGGGAATGAGCAGTTCTTC
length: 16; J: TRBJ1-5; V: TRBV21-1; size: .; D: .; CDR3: CASSLPRRRTHQPQHF; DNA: TGTGCCAGCAGCTTACCCCGGCGGCGGACTCATCAGCCCCAGCATTTT
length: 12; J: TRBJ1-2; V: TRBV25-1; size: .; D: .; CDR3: CASSKQGHGYTF; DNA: TGTGCCAGCAGTAAACAGGGCCATGGCTACACCTTC
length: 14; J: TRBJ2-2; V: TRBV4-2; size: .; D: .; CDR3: CASSQGGWTGELFF; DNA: TGTGCCAGCAGCCAAGGGGGGTGGACCGGGGAGCTGTTTTTT
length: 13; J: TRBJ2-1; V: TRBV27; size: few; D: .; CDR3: CASSSSGYNEQFF; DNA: TGTGCCAGCAGCTCGAGTGGGTACAATGAGCAGTTCTTC
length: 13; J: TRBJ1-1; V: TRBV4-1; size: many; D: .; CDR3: CASSRERSTEAFF; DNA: TGCGCCAGCAGCCGAGAGCGCAGTACTGAAGCTTTCTTT
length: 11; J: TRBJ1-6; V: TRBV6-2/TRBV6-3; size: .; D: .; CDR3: CASSTNSPLHF; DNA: TGTGCCAGCAGCACAAATTCACCCCTCCACTTT
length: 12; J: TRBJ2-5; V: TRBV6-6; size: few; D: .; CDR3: CASMGGGETQYF; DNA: TGTGCCAGCATGGGAGGGGGGGAGACCCAGTACTTC
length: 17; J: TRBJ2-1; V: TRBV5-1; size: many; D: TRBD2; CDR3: CASSPPGLAEHYNEQFF; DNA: TGCGCCAGCAGCCCTCCAGGCCTAGCGGAGCACTACAATGAGCAGTTCTTC
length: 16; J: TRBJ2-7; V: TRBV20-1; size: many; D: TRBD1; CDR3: CSASSLTGAWSYEQYF; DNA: TGCAGTGCTAGTAGCCTGACAGGGGCTTGGTCCTACGAGCAGTACTTC
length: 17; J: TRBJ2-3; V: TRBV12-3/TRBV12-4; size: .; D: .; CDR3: CASSFQGQGRSTDTQYF; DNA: TGTGCCAGCAGTTTTCAGGGCCAGGGAAGAAGCACAGATACGCAGTATTTT
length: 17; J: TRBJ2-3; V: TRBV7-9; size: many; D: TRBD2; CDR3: CASSFPLAVPAQDTQYF; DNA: TGTGCCAGCAGCTTTCCTCTAGCGGTCCCTGCACAGGATACGCAGTATTTT
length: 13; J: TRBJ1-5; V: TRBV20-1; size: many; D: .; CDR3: CSALLYSDQPQHF; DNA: TGCAGTGCTCTTCTTTACAGCGATCAGCCCCAGCATTTT
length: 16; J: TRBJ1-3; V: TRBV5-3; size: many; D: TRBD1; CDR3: CARSSRTGRSGNTIYF; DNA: TGTGCCAGAAGCTCACGGACAGGGCGCTCTGGAAACACCATATATTTT
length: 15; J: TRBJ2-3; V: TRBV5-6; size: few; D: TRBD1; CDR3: CASSLMSGGTDTQYF; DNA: TGTGCCAGCAGCTTGATGTCAGGGGGAACAGATACGCAGTATTTT
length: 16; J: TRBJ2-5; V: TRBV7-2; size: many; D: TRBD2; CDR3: CASSLTSGGDVKTQYF; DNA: TGTGCCAGCAGCTTAACTAGCGGGGGGGACGTAAAGACCCAGTACTTC
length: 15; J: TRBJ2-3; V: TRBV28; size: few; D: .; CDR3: CASSPLGVRTDTQYF; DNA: TGTGCCAGCAGTCCACTAGGGGTTAGGACAGATACGCAGTATTTT
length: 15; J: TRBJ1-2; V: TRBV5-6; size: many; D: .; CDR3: CASSLAGSANYGYTF; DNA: TGTGCCAGCAGCTTGGCGGGCAGCGCGAACTATGGCTACACCTTC
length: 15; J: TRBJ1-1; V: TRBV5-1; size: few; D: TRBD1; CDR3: CASCRTGGGNTEAFF; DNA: TGCGCCAGCTGCAGGACAGGGGGGGGGAACACTGAAGCTTTCTTT